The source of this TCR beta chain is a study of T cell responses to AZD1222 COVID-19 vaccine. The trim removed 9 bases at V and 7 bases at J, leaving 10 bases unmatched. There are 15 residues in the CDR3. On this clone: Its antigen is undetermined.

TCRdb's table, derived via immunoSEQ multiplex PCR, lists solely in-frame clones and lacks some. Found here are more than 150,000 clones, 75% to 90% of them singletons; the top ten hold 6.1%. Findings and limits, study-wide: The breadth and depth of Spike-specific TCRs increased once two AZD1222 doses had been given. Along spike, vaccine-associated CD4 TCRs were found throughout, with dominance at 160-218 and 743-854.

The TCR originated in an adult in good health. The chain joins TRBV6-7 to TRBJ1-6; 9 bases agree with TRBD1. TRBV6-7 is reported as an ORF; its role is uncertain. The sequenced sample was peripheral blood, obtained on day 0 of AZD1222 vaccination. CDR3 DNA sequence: TGTGCCAGGCGTCGGGACAGGGCACGGAATTCACCCCTCCACTTT. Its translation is CARRRDRARNSPLHF.